The 32 T cell receptor beta chains in this list originate from one sample, sequenced in a study of T cell therapy after organ transplantation. Only in-frame clones appear in the TCRdb table, and some are missing; sequencing was by immunoSEQ multiplex PCR. The top ten clones hold approximately 35% of a sample with about 3,600 clones, roughly 69% of them seen once. For these receptors, no antigen is known. Time point: 20-29 weeks after completion of therapy. The sample in question was CD8+ T cells from blood, obtained after autologous CMV-specific T cell therapy. These receptor sequences come from a human patient who had received a solid organ transplant and had CMV disease. Part of the T cell pool may stem from the graft donor.

The chain uses TRBV19 and TRBJ2-1; D is possibly TRBD1 or TRBD2 (5 bases each). Germline loops: CDR1 LNHDA, CDR2 SQIVND (reference sequence). V was cut by 4 bases and J by 4 bases, with 8 bases left in between. This CDR3 has 13 amino acids. The CDR3 spells CASSRDGYNEQFF. DNA for the CDR3: TGTGCCAGTAGTAGGGACGGTTACAATGAGCAGTTCTTC. The full variable domain, its missing parts supplied by reference TRBV19 and TRBJ2-1, is DGGITQSPKYLFRKEGQNVTLSCEQNLNHDAMYWYRQDPGQGLRLIYYSQIVNDFQKGDIAEGYSVSREKKESFPLTVTSAQKNPTAFYLCASSRDGYNEQFFGPGTRLTVL.

The genes are TRBV11-2 and TRBJ1-2; a possible D gene is TRBD1 (6 bases). This CDR3 contains 16 residues. Germline CDR1 SGHAT, CDR2 FQNNGV. With 2 bases removed from V and 4 bases from J, the gap between germline ends came to 17 bases. CDR3 sequence: CASSLFYGGQTYGYTF. DNA for the CDR3: TGTGCCAGCAGCTTATTCTACGGGGGGCAGACCTATGGCTACACCTTC.

The chain carries TRBV9 and TRBJ2-7; TRBD1 is a possible D gene (6 bases). Germline CDR1 SGDLS, CDR2 YYNGEE. The length of the CDR3 is 15 residues. V lost 7 bases and J 1 base, leaving 18 bases between the germline ends. CDR3 in DNA: TGTGCCAGCGCAAAAGGACAGACCCTGTCCTACGAGCAGTACTTC. Translated: CASAKGQTLSYEQYF.

The chain combines TRBV25-1 with TRBJ2-5, with D unresolved. The germline gives CDR1 MGHDK, CDR2 SYGVNS. Deletions cut 2 bases from V and 11 bases from J, with 15 bases between. There are 13 residues in the CDR3. CDR3 sequence: CASSESWPMPQYF. CDR3 nucleotide sequence: TGTGCCAGCAGTGAAAGTTGGCCAATGCCGCAGTACTTC.

The chain couples TRBV7-8 to TRBJ2-7, with 10 bases lining up with TRBD1. Germline values: CDR1 SGHVS, CDR2 FQNEAQ. V lost 8 bases and J lost 5; bases outside the gene matches: 9. This CDR3 region has 14 residues. The CDR3 region has the DNA TGTGCCAGCCAAGTCGGGACAGGGGACCACGAGCAGTACTTC. Translating it yields CASQVGTGDHEQYF.

The V call is TRBV5-6, the J call TRBJ2-3; weak D call: TRBD2 (6 bases). This CDR3 has 16 amino acids. Trimming pared 1 base from V and 0 bases from J, leaving 12 bases between. The V gene's germline CDR1 is SGHDT and CDR2 YYEEEE. The CDR3 DNA follows: TGTGCCAGCAGCTTGAGTGCGGCGGGGAGCACAGATACGCAGTATTTT. Translated, it gives CASSLSAAGSTDTQYF.

The J gene is TRBJ2-3, the V gene TRBV7-2; D is unresolved. Per germline, CDR1 SGHTA and CDR2 FQGNSA. The CDR3 spans 14 residues. Trimming stripped 1 base from V and 2 bases from J, with 7 bases between. The CDR3 DNA reads as TGTGCCAGCAGCTTAGTAGCCCCCACAGATACGCAGTATTTT. It encodes CASSLVAPTDTQYF.

The chain employs TRBV5-6 and TRBJ2-5; the D gene could be TRBD1 or TRBD2 (5 bases each). CDR1 is SGHDT, CDR2 YYEEEE, per germline. There are 15 residues in the CDR3. With 0 bases removed from V and 1 base from J, the gap between germline ends came to 10 bases. The CDR3 protein is CASSLGGTGQETQYF. CDR3 coding DNA: TGTGCCAGCAGCTTGGGAGGGACCGGCCAAGAGACCCAGTACTTC. Looking up the rest from reference TRBV5-6 and TRBJ2-5 gives the full variable domain: DAGVTQSPTHLIKTRGQQVTLRCSPKSGHDTVSWYQQALGQGPQFIFQYYEEEERQRGNFPDRFSGHQFPNYSSELNVNALLLGDSALYLCASSLGGTGQETQYFGPGTRLLVL.

This chain uses TRBV30 with TRBJ2-7; D might be TRBD1 (5 bases). The V and J ends lost 1 base and 2 bases respectively, with 12 bases between them. There are 14 residues in the CDR3. Germline CDR1 and CDR2: GTSNPN and SVGIG (reference sequence). CDR3 protein: CAWSGTQTTYEQYF. The CDR3, as DNA: TGTGCCTGGAGTGGGACACAAACAACCTACGAGCAGTACTTC.

This clone has a single count. The chain joins TRBV9 to TRBJ1-3; no clear D. CDR1 and CDR2 from the germline V gene are SGDLS and YYNGEE. V lost 3 bases and J 3 bases, leaving 4 bases between the germline ends. The CDR3 contains 12 residues. This chain's CDR3 is CASSGDGNTIYF. CDR3 nucleotide sequence: TGTGCCAGCAGCGGAGATGGAAACACCATATATTTT.

This clone was counted only a few times. The V gene is TRBV5-1, the J gene TRBJ2-1, with D perhaps matching TRBD1 (6 bases). V lost 3 bases and J lost 4, with 17 bases in between. Germline assignment: CDR1 SGHRS and CDR2 YFSETQ. The CDR3 is made up of 16 amino acids. CDR3 loop: CASSSPATGSYNEQFF. In DNA form, the CDR3 reads TGCGCCAGCAGCTCGCCGGCAACAGGGAGTTACAATGAGCAGTTCTTC. Filled out from reference TRBV5-1 and TRBJ2-1, the complete variable domain reads KAGVTQTPRYLIKTRGQQVTLSCSPISGHRSVSWYQQTPGQGLQFLFEYFSETQRNKGNFPGRFSGRQFSNSRSEMNVSTLELGDSALYLCASSSPATGSYNEQFFGPGTRLTVL.

This clone was seen only a few times. V gene TRBV7-6 combines with J gene TRBJ2-7; D gene unclear. CDR1 and CDR2 from the germline V gene are SGHVS and FNYEAQ. CDR3 length: 11 residues. Trimming removed 4 bases at V and 5 bases at J, with 6 bases between. The chain's CDR3 is CASSSGHEQYF. In DNA, the CDR3 is TGTGCCAGCAGCTCTGGCCACGAGCAGTACTTC.

The chain combines TRBV28 with TRBJ2-7; D remains ambiguous. Germline lookup yields CDR1 MDHEN and CDR2 SYDVKM. V was shortened by 10 bases and J by 6 bases, with 13 bases between the two germline ends. This CDR3 region has 11 residues. Here the CDR3 DNA reads TGTGCCACCCGGGCTTTCGGCGAGCAGTACTTC. This encodes CATRAFGEQYF.

The chain employs TRBV9 and TRBJ2-1; D not resolved. CDR1 is SGDLS, CDR2 YYNGEE, per germline. Trimming stripped 0 bases from V and 6 bases from J, with 7 bases between. The CDR3 sequence is 13 residues long. The CDR3 coding sequence is TGTGCCAGCAGCGTAGAAAGCAGCAATGAGCAGTTCTTC. Translated, it gives CASSVESSNEQFF.

The chain combines TRBV7-2 with TRBJ2-4, with 7 bases aligning to TRBD2. V trimming: 2 bases; J trimming: 5 bases; junction bases outside the gene matches: 6. CDR1 and CDR2 (germline): SGHTA, FQGNSA. The CDR3 runs to 15 residues. CDR3 DNA: TGTGCCAGCAGCTTATTTCGGGGGGTCGAAAACATTCAGTACTTC. It codes for CASSLFRGVENIQYF.

This chain links TRBV27 with TRBJ2-5; possible D gene TRBD2, 5 bases. The CDR3 is made up of 13 amino acids. Germline CDR1 MNHEY, CDR2 SMNVEV (reference sequence). Trimming took 8 bases from V and 2 from J, leaving 12 bases between them. The CDR3 coding sequence is TGTGCCAGCTGGGAGCAGCCGCAAGAGACCCAGTACTTC. This codes for CASWEQPQETQYF.

The V gene is TRBV6-5, the J gene TRBJ2-5; D is ambiguous. The V end was cut by 6 bases, the J end by 2 bases, with 10 bases between. The CDR3 is made up of 13 amino acids. Germline V gene sequence: CDR1 MNHEY, CDR2 SVGAGI. The CDR3, as DNA: TGTGCCAGCAGGCAGCTCTCTCAAGAGACCCAGTACTTC. It codes for CASRQLSQETQYF.

The gene calls are TRBV13 and TRBJ2-7, with TRBD2 identical over 11 bases. Germline values: CDR1 PRHDT, CDR2 FYEKMQ (reference sequence). V gave up 1 base and J gave up 3 bases; unmatched junction bases: 5. The CDR3 covers 16 residues. Written as DNA, the CDR3 is TGTGCCAGCAGCTTAGAACTAGCGGGAGCTCACTACGAGCAGTACTTC. This encodes CASSLELAGAHYEQYF.

The rearrangement links TRBV28 to TRBJ2-1, with D perhaps assigned TRBD1 or TRBD2 (6 bases each). CDR3 length equals 16 residues. V lost 3 bases to trimming and J lost 4 bases, with 16 bases between them. The germline V gene encodes CDR1 MDHEN and CDR2 SYDVKM. The CDR3 loop reads CASSFRPGGGYNEQFF. In DNA form, the CDR3 reads TGTGCCAGCAGTTTTCGCCCAGGAGGGGGATACAATGAGCAGTTCTTC.

This clone showed up just a few times. This sequence joins TRBV7-8 and TRBJ2-7; 7 nucleotides match TRBD1. After removal of 4 bases from V and 7 bases from J, the junction contained 7 bases not matched to a gene. Germline V gene lookup returns CDR1 SGHVS and CDR2 FQNEAQ. This CDR3 comprises 13 residues. The CDR3 DNA reads as TGTGCCAGCAGCTCCGGGACAGTGCTGGAGCAGTACTTC. It specifies CASSSGTVLEQYF.

The V gene is TRBV9, the J gene TRBJ2-2; D perhaps matches TRBD2 (6 bases). Trimming removed 0 bases at V and 6 bases at J, with 12 bases between. The CDR3 runs 15 residues. Germline lookup yields CDR1 SGDLS and CDR2 YYNGEE. The CDR3: CASSVDGGSAGELFF. CDR3 coding DNA: TGTGCCAGCAGCGTAGATGGGGGGTCAGCCGGGGAGCTGTTTTTT. The full variable domain, completed using reference TRBV9 and TRBJ2-2, is DSGVTQTPKHLITATGQRVTLRCSPRSGDLSVYWYQQSLDQGLQFLIQYYNGEERAKGNILERFSAQQFPDLHSELNLSSLELGDSALYFCASSVDGGSAGELFFGEGSRLTVL.

V and J are TRBV2 and TRBJ2-5, with 10 bases that match TRBD2. The CDR3 is 15 residues long. CDR1 and CDR2 (germline): SNHLY, FYNNEI. V lost 2 bases, J lost 5 bases, and 5 bases stayed unmatched. CDR3 sequence: CASSEPLAGVETQYF. The CDR3 DNA reads TGTGCCAGCAGTGAACCGCTAGCGGGAGTTGAGACCCAGTACTTC.

The chain uses TRBV9 and TRBJ2-2; 9 bases agree with TRBD2. CDR3 length equals 16 residues. Germline CDR1 SGDLS, CDR2 YYNGEE. V shed 4 bases and J 1 base; nucleotides not matched to a gene: 5. The CDR3 region has the DNA TGTGCCAGCAGCACAGGACTAGCGAGGAACACCGGGGAGCTGTTTTTT. Translation gives CASSTGLARNTGELFF.

The rearrangement links TRBV5-8 to TRBJ2-7; TRBD1 is a possible D gene (7 bases). There are 14 residues in the CDR3. The germline CDR1 and CDR2 sequences are SGHTS and YDEGEE. V was shortened by 4 bases and J by 5 bases, with 16 bases between the two germline ends. This CDR3 reads CASSLDREEHEQYF. For the CDR3, the DNA is TGTGCCAGCAGCCTAGACAGGGAGGAGCACGAGCAGTACTTC.

A few counts support this clone. The rearrangement links TRBV15 to TRBJ1-2; 9 bases are a match to TRBD1. V dropped 6 bases and J dropped 3; count of bases not matched to a gene: 5. Germline V gene sequence: CDR1 LNHNV, CDR2 YYDKDF (reference sequence). The CDR3 consists of 14 residues. CDR3 in DNA: TGTGCCACCAGACCGGGACAGGGAGACTATGGCTACACCTTC. Its translation: CATRPGQGDYGYTF.

The chain recombines TRBV10-3 with TRBJ2-1, with 11 bases that match TRBD1. Trimming removed 2 bases from V and 7 bases from J; junction bases left unmatched: 7. The CDR3 loop spans 16 amino acids. Germline V gene lookup returns CDR1 ENHRY and CDR2 SYGVKD. The CDR3 protein is CAISEGGTGGVNEQFF. Written as DNA, the CDR3 is TGTGCCATCAGTGAGGGCGGGACAGGGGGTGTTAATGAGCAGTTCTTC.

The chain is built from TRBV5-5 and TRBJ1-2; D gene uncertain. CDR1 is SGHKS, CDR2 YYEKEE, per germline (reference sequence). Trimming cost V 0 bases and J 4 bases, with 10 bases left between them. This CDR3 region has 14 residues. For the CDR3, the DNA is TGTGCCAGCAGCTTGGGGTTCGGGCTCTATGGCTACACCTTC. Its translation: CASSLGFGLYGYTF.

Turning to this clone: A far bigger clonotype differs at one base, so this is likely a read error. Different DNA sequences within this sample yield the same CDR3. V gene TRBV9 combines with J gene TRBJ2-2, with 8 positions matching TRBD2. CDR1 and CDR2 (germline): SGDLS, YYNGEE. CDR3 length: 19 amino acids. The CDR3 spells CATSVVPAGDGGGTGELFF. The DNA of the CDR3 is TGTGCCACCAGCGTAGTTCCAGCGGGAGATGGGGGGGGCACCGGGGAGCTGTTTTTT.

The chain combines TRBV11-2 with TRBJ2-5; weak D call: TRBD1 (6 bases). This CDR3 region has 14 residues. Looked up from germline, CDR1 is SGHAT and CDR2 is FQNNGV. V dropped 5 bases and J dropped 2 bases, with 12 bases sitting between them. Here the CDR3 reads CASSPPGHQETQYF. CDR3 coding DNA: TGTGCCAGCAGCCCCCCGGGACATCAAGAGACCCAGTACTTC.

The V call is TRBV29-1, the J call TRBJ2-1, with a weak D call TRBD1 (5 bases). Germline lookup yields CDR1 SQVTM and CDR2 ANQGSEA. This CDR3 region has 15 residues. V was cut by 3 bases and J by 1 base, with 13 bases left in between. In DNA form, the CDR3 reads TGCAGCGTTGACACAGGAGTACTATCCTACAATGAGCAGTTCTTC. Translation: CSVDTGVLSYNEQFF.

Relative to its sample, this clone is medium-sized. V gene TRBV30 combines with J gene TRBJ1-4; possibly TRBD1 for D (5 bases). Looked up from germline, CDR1 is GTSNPN and CDR2 is SVGIG (reference sequence). The CDR3 contains 14 residues. V gave up 1 base and J gave up 8 bases, with 14 bases separating them. The CDR3 DNA reads as TGTGCCTGGAGTGGGGACGGGTTTCAAGAAAAACTGTTTTTT. Its protein product is CAWSGDGFQEKLFF.

The chain links TRBV10-3 to TRBJ2-5; 7 bases line up with TRBD2. Germline V lookup: CDR1 ENHRY, CDR2 SYGVKD. The V and J ends lost 5 bases and 1 base, in that order; junction bases with no gene match: 4. This CDR3 has 14 residues. The CDR3 here is CAISPSGTQETQYF. As DNA, the CDR3 is TGTGCCATCAGTCCTAGCGGCACCCAAGAGACCCAGTACTTC.